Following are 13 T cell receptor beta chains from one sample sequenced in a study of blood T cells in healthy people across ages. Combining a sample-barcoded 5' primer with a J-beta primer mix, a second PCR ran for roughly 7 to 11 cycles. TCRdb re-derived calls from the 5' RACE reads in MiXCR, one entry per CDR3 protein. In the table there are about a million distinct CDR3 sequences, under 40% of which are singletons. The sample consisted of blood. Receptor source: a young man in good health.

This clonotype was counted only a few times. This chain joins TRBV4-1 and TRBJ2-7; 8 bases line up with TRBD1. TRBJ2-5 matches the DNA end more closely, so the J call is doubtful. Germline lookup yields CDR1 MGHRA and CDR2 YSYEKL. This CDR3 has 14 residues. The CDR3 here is CASSQGQGTETQYF. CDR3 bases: TGCGCCAGCAGCCAAGGACAGGGGACAGAGACCCAGTACTTC.

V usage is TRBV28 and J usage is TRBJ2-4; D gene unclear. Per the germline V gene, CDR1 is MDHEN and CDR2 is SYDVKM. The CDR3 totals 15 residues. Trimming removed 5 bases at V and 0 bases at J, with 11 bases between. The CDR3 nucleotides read TGTGCCAGCAGTCCCCGTGGCAGAGCCAAAAACATTCAGTACTTC. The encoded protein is CASSPRGRAKNIQYF.

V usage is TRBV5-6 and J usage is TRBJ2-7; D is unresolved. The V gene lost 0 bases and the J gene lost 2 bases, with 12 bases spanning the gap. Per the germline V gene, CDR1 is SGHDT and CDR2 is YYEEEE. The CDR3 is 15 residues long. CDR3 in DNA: TGTGCCAGCAGCTTGGGCACCCAGAGTCCCTACGAGCAGTACTTC. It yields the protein CASSLGTQSPYEQYF.

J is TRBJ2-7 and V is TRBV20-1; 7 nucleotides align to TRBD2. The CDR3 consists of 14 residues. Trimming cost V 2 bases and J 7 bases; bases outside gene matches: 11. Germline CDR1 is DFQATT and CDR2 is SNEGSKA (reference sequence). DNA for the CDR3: TGCAGTGCTAGACTAGCGGTCTCCTACAATGAGCAGTACTTC. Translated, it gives CSARLAVSYNEQYF.

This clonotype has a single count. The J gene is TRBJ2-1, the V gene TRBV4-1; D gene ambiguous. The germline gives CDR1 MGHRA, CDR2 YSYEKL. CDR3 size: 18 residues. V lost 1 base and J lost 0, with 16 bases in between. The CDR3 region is CASSQAPPLASSYNEQFF. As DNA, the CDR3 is TGCGCCAGCAGCCAAGCCCCCCCCCTGGCGAGCTCCTACAATGAGCAGTTCTTC.

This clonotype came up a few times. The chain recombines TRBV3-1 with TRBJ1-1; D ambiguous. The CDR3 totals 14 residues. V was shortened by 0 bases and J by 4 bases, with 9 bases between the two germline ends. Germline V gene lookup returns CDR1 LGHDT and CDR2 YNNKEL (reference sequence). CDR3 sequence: CASSQEVPITEAFF. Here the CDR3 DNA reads TGTGCCAGCAGCCAAGAAGTCCCTATCACTGAAGCTTTCTTT.

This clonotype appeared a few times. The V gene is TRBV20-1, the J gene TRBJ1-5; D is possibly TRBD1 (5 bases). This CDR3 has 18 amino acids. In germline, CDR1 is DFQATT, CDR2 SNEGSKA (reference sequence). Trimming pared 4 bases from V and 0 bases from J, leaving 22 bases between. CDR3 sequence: CSAKEVGGLQYSNQPQHF. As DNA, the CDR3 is TGCAGTGCTAAAGAGGTTGGGGGGTTGCAGTATAGCAATCAGCCCCAGCATTTT.

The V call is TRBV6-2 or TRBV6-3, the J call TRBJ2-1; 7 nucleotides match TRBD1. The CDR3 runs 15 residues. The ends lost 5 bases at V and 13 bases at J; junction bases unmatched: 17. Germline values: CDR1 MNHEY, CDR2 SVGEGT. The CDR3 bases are TGTGCCAGCAGTCCCGTCGACAGGGTAGAAGAGACCCAGTTCTTC. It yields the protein CASSPVDRVEETQFF.

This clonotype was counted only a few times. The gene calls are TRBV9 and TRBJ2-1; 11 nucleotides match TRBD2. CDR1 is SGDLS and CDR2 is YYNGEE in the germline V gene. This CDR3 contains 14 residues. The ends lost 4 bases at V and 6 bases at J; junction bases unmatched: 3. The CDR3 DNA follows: TGTGCCAGCAGCCCTCTAGCGGGGGGCAATGAGCAGTTCTTC. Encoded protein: CASSPLAGGNEQFF.

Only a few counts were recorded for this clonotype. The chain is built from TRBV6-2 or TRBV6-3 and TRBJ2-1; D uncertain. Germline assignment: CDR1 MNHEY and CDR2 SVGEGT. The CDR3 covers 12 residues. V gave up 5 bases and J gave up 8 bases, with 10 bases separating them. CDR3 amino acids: CASSTTLDEQFF. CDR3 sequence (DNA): TGTGCCAGCAGTACTACGCTTGATGAGCAGTTCTTC.

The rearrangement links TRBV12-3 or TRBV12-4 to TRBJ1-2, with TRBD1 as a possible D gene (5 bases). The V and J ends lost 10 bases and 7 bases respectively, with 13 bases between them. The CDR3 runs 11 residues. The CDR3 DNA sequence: TGTGCCACCCGCCGGGGGTTTGGCTACACCTTC. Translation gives CATRRGFGYTF.

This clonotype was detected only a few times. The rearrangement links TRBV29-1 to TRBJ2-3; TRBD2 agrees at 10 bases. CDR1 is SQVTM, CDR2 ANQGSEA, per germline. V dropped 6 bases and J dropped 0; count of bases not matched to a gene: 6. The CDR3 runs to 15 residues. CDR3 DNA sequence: TGCAGCGTGACAGGACTAGCGGCTAGCACAGATACGCAGTATTTT. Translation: CSVTGLAASTDTQYF.

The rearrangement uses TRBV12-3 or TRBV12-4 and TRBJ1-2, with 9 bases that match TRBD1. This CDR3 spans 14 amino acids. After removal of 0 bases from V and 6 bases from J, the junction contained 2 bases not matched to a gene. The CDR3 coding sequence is TGTGCCAGCAGTTTAGCGGGACAGGGACATGGCTACACCTTC. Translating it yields CASSLAGQGHGYTF.